The next 19 T cell receptor beta chains were all read from a single sample in a study of CD8+ T cells in alopecia areata. Investigators isolated RNA and reverse transcribed it into cDNA to act as the sequencing template. The repertoire was sequenced with immunoSEQ multiplex PCR; TCRdb's copy has only in-frame clones and lacks some. The sample shows roughly 100,000 clones, 45% to 60% of them seen only once. Sequenced: CD4+ T cells sorted from blood. These receptor sequences come from a human donor in good health.

This clone was detected only a few times. V is TRBV4-2 and J is TRBJ2-3; 10 nucleotides match TRBD2. Germline values: CDR1 LGHNA, CDR2 YNFKEQ. Trimming took 0 bases from V and 1 from J; bases not matched to a gene: 1. There are 16 residues in the CDR3. In DNA form, the CDR3 reads TGTGCCAGCAGCCAAGATCTAGCGGGGGGCACAGATACGCAGTATTTT. It encodes CASSQDLAGGTDTQYF.

The gene calls are TRBV13 and TRBJ1-1, with 7 bases identical to TRBD1. V lost 2 bases and J lost 3; bases outside the gene matches: 6. This CDR3 is built from 15 residues. The V gene's germline CDR1 is PRHDT and CDR2 FYEKMQ (reference sequence). The CDR3 is CASSLTTGVDTEAFF. CDR3 coding DNA: TGTGCCAGCAGCTTAACAACAGGGGTGGACACTGAAGCTTTCTTT.

This clone was seen only a few times. The V and J genes are TRBV15 and TRBJ2-1; 7 nucleotides agree with TRBD1. The germline V gene encodes CDR1 LNHNV and CDR2 YYDKDF (reference sequence). The CDR3 totals 13 residues. Trimming removed 9 bases from V and 1 base from J; junction bases left unmatched: 3. CDR3 bases: TGTGCCACACGACAGGGTTCCTACAATGAGCAGTTCTTC. Protein sequence: CATRQGSYNEQFF.

The rearrangement uses TRBV6-1 and TRBJ1-2; tentatively, D is TRBD1 (5 bases). Germline CDR1 and CDR2: MNHNS and SASEGT. The CDR3 totals 15 residues. V lost 1 base and J 6 bases, leaving 15 bases between the germline ends. The CDR3 sequence is CASSEVGTRADGYTF. CDR3 nucleotide sequence: TGTGCCAGCAGTGAAGTTGGGACCCGAGCGGATGGCTACACCTTC.

This sequence joins TRBV15 and TRBJ1-2; D might be TRBD1 (5 bases). Deletions cut 0 bases from V and 9 bases from J, with 17 bases between. Germline CDR1 LNHNV, CDR2 YYDKDF (reference sequence). The CDR3 runs to 15 residues. The CDR3 DNA follows: TGTGCCACCAGCAGAGATCAGGGTTGGGGAACCCGCTACACCTTC. Translating it yields CATSRDQGWGTRYTF.

The V and J genes are TRBV10-3 and TRBJ2-5; D might be TRBD1 (6 bases). The CDR3 spans 14 residues. CDR1 and CDR2 from the germline V gene are ENHRY and SYGVKD. V was pared by 3 bases and J by 4 bases, with 12 bases between. CDR3 protein: CAISDWGRGETQYF. The CDR3 coding sequence is TGTGCCATCAGTGATTGGGGCAGGGGAGAGACCCAGTACTTC.

The chain combines TRBV29-1 with TRBJ1-4; tentatively, D is TRBD1 (5 bases). The CDR3 is 13 residues long. From germline, CDR1 is SQVTM and CDR2 ANQGSEA. Trimming pared 3 bases from V and 8 bases from J, leaving 13 bases between. The CDR3, as DNA: TGCAGCGTTGAGTCCGGGGCGGGGGAAAAACTGTTTTTT. This gives the protein CSVESGAGEKLFF.

The chain is built from TRBV4-1 and TRBJ2-3; 9 bases fit TRBD2. The length of the CDR3 is 16 residues. The V and J ends lost 0 bases and 3 bases, in that order; junction bases with no gene match: 4. CDR1 and CDR2 from the germline V gene are MGHRA and YSYEKL. CDR3 loop: CASSQDSLAGTDTQYF. The CDR3 DNA reads as TGCGCCAGCAGCCAAGATAGCCTAGCGGGGACAGATACGCAGTATTTT.

This clone occurred a few times. This sequence joins TRBV7-9 and TRBJ2-5, with D perhaps matching TRBD1 (5 bases). Trimming took 8 bases from V and 5 from J, leaving 24 bases between them. This CDR3 spans 16 amino acids. Germline CDR1 is SEHNR and CDR2 is FQNEAQ (reference sequence). The CDR3 spells CASLLLSSGIPETQYF. CDR3 nucleotide sequence: TGTGCCAGCCTCCTCCTCTCCTCAGGGATACCGGAGACCCAGTACTTC.

In nucleotides, the CDR3 is TGCAGCGTTGGAGGAATTCTAACTACTAACTATGGCTACACCTTC. It yields the protein CSVGGILTTNYGYTF. This sequence joins TRBV29-1 and TRBJ1-2, with no clear D. The germline V gene encodes CDR1 SQVTM and CDR2 ANQGSEA. The CDR3 loop spans 15 amino acids. Trimming took 4 bases from V and 0 from J, leaving 15 bases between them.

V gene TRBV30 combines with J gene TRBJ1-5; D may be TRBD1 (5 bases). There are 14 residues in the CDR3. From germline, CDR1 is GTSNPN and CDR2 SVGIG (reference sequence). Between the trimmed V and J ends, which lost 1 base and 2 bases, there was a span of 9 bases. CDR3 coding DNA: TGTGCCTGGAGTGCAGGGATGGGCAATCAGCCCCAGCATTTT. This sequence encodes CAWSAGMGNQPQHF.

The chain has TRBV5-1 and TRBJ1-1; 11 bases fit TRBD1. The ends lost 4 bases at V and 7 bases at J; junction bases unmatched: 12. Germline V gene data show CDR1 as SGHRS and CDR2 as YFSETQ. The CDR3 totals 16 residues. The chain's CDR3 is CASSPRTGGMSIEAFF. CDR3 DNA sequence: TGCGCCAGCAGCCCCAGGACAGGGGGCATGAGCATTGAAGCTTTCTTT.

This sequence joins TRBV5-1 and TRBJ1-1; D not certain. V dropped 1 base and J dropped 4 bases, with 11 bases sitting between them. The CDR3 has 14 amino acids. Germline V gene lookup returns CDR1 SGHRS and CDR2 YFSETQ. The CDR3 spells CASSLFAESTEAFF. In DNA, the CDR3 is TGCGCCAGCAGCTTGTTTGCGGAGAGCACTGAAGCTTTCTTT.

The gene calls are TRBV5-1 and TRBJ2-2; D may match TRBD1 or TRBD2 (5 bases each). Germline loops: CDR1 SGHRS, CDR2 YFSETQ. Trimming removed 0 bases at V and 1 base at J, with 13 bases between. The CDR3 loop spans 17 amino acids. CDR3 in DNA: TGCGCCAGCAGCTTGGGCGCCGGGACCCAGAACACCGGGGAGCTGTTTTTT. Translation: CASSLGAGTQNTGELFF.

This clone was seen more than once but under ten times. This chain joins TRBV25-1 and TRBJ1-3; no reliable D call. With 6 bases removed from V and 4 bases from J, the gap between germline ends came to 13 bases. Germline V lookup: CDR1 MGHDK, CDR2 SYGVNS. The CDR3 has 14 amino acids. CDR3 nucleotide sequence: TGTGCCAGCAGCGGGTCCGGCCCCGGAAACACCATATATTTT. It yields the protein CASSGSGPGNTIYF.

V usage is TRBV20-1 and J usage is TRBJ2-7, with D unresolved. This CDR3 has 11 residues. In germline, CDR1 is DFQATT, CDR2 SNEGSKA (reference sequence). Trimming removed 3 bases at V and 2 bases at J, with 5 bases between. The CDR3 nucleotides are TGCAGTGCTAGCCAGGCCTACGAGCAGTACTTC. Protein sequence: CSASQAYEQYF.

As concerns this clone: This specimen includes other DNA sequences encoding the same CDR3. This sequence joins TRBV28 and TRBJ1-2; tentative D call: TRBD1 (5 bases). The germline gives CDR1 MDHEN, CDR2 SYDVKM. This CDR3 has 15 amino acids. The V and J ends lost 2 bases and 2 bases respectively, with 12 bases between them. The CDR3 here is CASSLPGHPNYGYTF. The CDR3 DNA reads TGTGCCAGCAGTTTACCAGGACACCCAAACTATGGCTACACCTTC.

The chain is built from TRBV18 and TRBJ1-1; TRBD1 is a possible D gene (5 bases). Trimming removed 3 bases from V and 3 bases from J, with 14 bases in between. Germline CDR1 is KGHSH and CDR2 is LQKENI. This CDR3 is 15 amino acids long. This CDR3 is CASSPGRGAYTEAFF. The CDR3 nucleotides read TGTGCCAGCTCACCTGGGAGGGGTGCGTACACTGAAGCTTTCTTT.

A few counts support this clone. The chain couples TRBV5-6 to TRBJ2-4; D uncertain. The CDR3 extends over 14 amino acids. Germline V CDR1 and CDR2: SGHDT, YYEEEE. V was shortened by 0 bases and J by 0 bases, with 4 bases between the two germline ends. The DNA of the CDR3 is TGTGCCAGCAGCTTGGTGGAAGCCAAAAACATTCAGTACTTC. Translating gives CASSLVEAKNIQYF.